Presented here are 21 T cell receptor beta chains from one specimen sequenced in a study of shared clonotypes between healthy human individuals (dated by TCRdb to about 2020). Libraries were built with the immunoSEQ multiplex PCR assay. The table comes from immuneACCESS by way of TCRdb, which keeps in-frame sequences with V and J called. Part of the clones is missing from these tables; in studies checked, under half for an unresolved V gene and the rest for unknown reasons. The sample table contains more than 400,000 clones; only one count was recorded for approximately 80% of them. Around 13% of the sample is taken by the ten largest. Input material: PBMCs. Every receptor here comes from a woman between 35 and 50 years old in good health. Some clones in this sample may be carry-over from other donors' samples.

V and J are TRBV4-1 and TRBJ2-3; the D gene is possibly TRBD2 (5 bases). CDR3 size: 14 residues. Germline CDR1 and CDR2: MGHRA and YSYEKL. V gave up 1 base and J gave up 5 bases, with 10 bases separating them. Here the CDR3 DNA reads TGCGCCAGCAGCCAAGCGAGGGAAATAGATACGCAGTATTTT. Translating gives CASSQAREIDTQYF.

The V call is TRBV6-4, the J call TRBJ2-1, with TRBD2 matching 8 bases. The ends lost 3 bases at V and 5 bases at J; junction bases unmatched: 6. CDR3 length equals 15 residues. CDR1 MRHNA and CDR2 SNTAGT come from the germline V gene. The CDR3 reads CASSESAGVHNEQFF. The CDR3 nucleotides read TGTGCCAGCAGTGAATCAGCGGGAGTACACAATGAGCAGTTCTTC.

The chain joins TRBV10-2 to TRBJ2-7; 7 positions agree with TRBD2. The germline gives CDR1 WSHSY, CDR2 SAAADI. The CDR3 length is 13 residues. Unmatched junction bases numbered 10, after V lost 9 bases and J lost 5 bases. CDR3 nucleotides: TGCGCCAGTCATCTTGGACTAGGGGACGAGCAGTACTTC. It specifies CASHLGLGDEQYF.

This clone was seen only a few times. The V gene is TRBV5-1, the J gene TRBJ2-1, with unresolved D. Trimming pared 3 bases from V and 12 bases from J, leaving 19 bases between. This CDR3 region has 14 residues. Germline values: CDR1 SGHRS, CDR2 YFSETQ. The CDR3 loop reads CASSSSPGPVVQFF. The CDR3 bases are TGCGCCAGCAGCTCTTCCCCCGGTCCGGTTGTGCAGTTCTTC.

The chain combines TRBV5-1 with TRBJ1-6; TRBD1 is a possible D gene (5 bases). Per germline, CDR1 SGHRS and CDR2 YFSETQ. The CDR3 loop spans 15 amino acids. V lost 6 bases and J lost 10, with 20 bases in between. CDR3 coding DNA: TGCGCCAGCACCCCAGGGCCTCAGGCAGAATCACCCCTCCACTTT. It is translated as CASTPGPQAESPLHF.

The CDR3 sequence is CASSLARAGGSGEQFF. For the CDR3, the DNA is TGTGCCAGCAGCTTAGCGCGTGCAGGGGGGTCGGGTGAGCAGTTCTTC. V is TRBV7-8 and J is TRBJ2-1; a possible D gene is TRBD1 (7 bases). The CDR3 consists of 16 residues. Trimming shortened V by 0 bases and J by 9 bases, and 18 bases separated the two germline ends. The germline gives CDR1 SGHVS, CDR2 FQNEAQ.

V is TRBV7-6 and J is TRBJ2-1; the D is unclear. Per germline, CDR1 SGHVS and CDR2 FNYEAQ. Trimming cost V 5 bases and J 6 bases, with 8 bases left between them. The CDR3 runs 12 residues. Here the CDR3 reads CASSPNPNEQFF. The CDR3 nucleotides are TGTGCCAGCAGCCCAAACCCCAATGAGCAGTTCTTC.

In nucleotides, the CDR3 is TGCGCCAGCAGCGAGGGTTGGGAGACCCAGTACTTC. It codes for CASSEGWETQYF. This chain links TRBV5-1 with TRBJ2-5; D possibly corresponds to TRBD2 (5 bases). Germline V lookup: CDR1 SGHRS, CDR2 YFSETQ. V lost 4 bases and J lost 5, with 9 bases in between. This CDR3 comprises 12 residues.

The chain has TRBV7-9 and TRBJ2-5, with a weak D call TRBD1 (7 bases). CDR3 length equals 13 residues. Trimming left V 5 bases short and J 5 bases short, with 12 bases between. Per germline, CDR1 SEHNR and CDR2 FQNEAQ (reference sequence). The CDR3: CASSQTGRETQYF. The CDR3 region has the DNA TGTGCCAGCAGCCAGACAGGGAGGGAGACCCAGTACTTC.

This clone appeared a single time. The chain uses TRBV4-2 and TRBJ2-6, with a possible D match to TRBD2 (5 bases). The V gene's germline CDR1 is LGHNA and CDR2 YNFKEQ. The germline V and J ends were trimmed by 1 base and 0 bases, with 7 bases remaining between them. CDR3 size: 16 residues. CDR3 loop: CASSQGGVSGANVLTF. The DNA for the CDR3 is TGTGCCAGCAGCCAAGGGGGAGTCTCTGGGGCCAACGTCCTGACTTTC.

This chain connects TRBV28 to TRBJ2-3, with a possible D match to TRBD2 (5 bases). CDR1 and CDR2 (germline): MDHEN, SYDVKM. V lost 4 bases and J lost 8, with 13 bases in between. The CDR3 runs 13 residues. The CDR3 here is CASSYTRIGTQYF. The CDR3 DNA is TGTGCCAGCAGTTACACTAGAATCGGTACGCAGTATTTT.

This chain connects TRBV27 to TRBJ2-1; D uncertain. Trimming removed 2 bases at V and 4 bases at J, with 6 bases between. This CDR3 region has 13 residues. Germline V gene data show CDR1 as MNHEY and CDR2 as SMNVEV (reference sequence). CDR3 protein: CASSLAKYNEQFF. The CDR3 DNA sequence: TGTGCCAGCAGTTTAGCCAAGTACAATGAGCAGTTCTTC.

This chain connects TRBV9 to TRBJ2-1, with TRBD2 matching 8 bases. The CDR3 sequence is 18 residues long. V was clipped by 0 bases and J by 1 base; unmatched bases: 9. Per germline, CDR1 SGDLS and CDR2 YYNGEE. The CDR3 sequence: CASSVDSGTSTSYNEQFF. The DNA of the CDR3 is TGTGCCAGCAGCGTAGATAGCGGGACAAGTACATCCTACAATGAGCAGTTCTTC.

The CDR3 DNA follows: TGTGCCAGCAGCCGCGGACTAGGAGCCGGGGAGCTGTTTTTT. It yields the protein CASSRGLGAGELFF. The chain is built from TRBV7-2 and TRBJ2-2, with TRBD2 identical over 7 bases. This CDR3 has 14 residues. Germline values: CDR1 SGHTA, CDR2 FQGNSA. V trimming: 5 bases; J trimming: 6 bases; junction bases outside the gene matches: 6. Looking up the rest from reference TRBV7-2 and TRBJ2-2 gives the full variable domain: GAGVSQSPSNKVTEKGKDVELRCDPISGHTALYWYRQSLGQGLEFLIYFQGNSAPDKSGLPSDRFSAERTGGSVSTLTIQRTQQEDSAVYLCASSRGLGAGELFFGEGSRLTVL.

The chain employs TRBV28 and TRBJ2-1; TRBD1 aligns across 10 bases. Germline loops: CDR1 MDHEN, CDR2 SYDVKM. The CDR3 contains 15 residues. The ends lost 6 bases at V and 7 bases at J; junction bases unmatched: 9. The CDR3 reads CASSSRQGAWNEQFF. The CDR3 DNA is TGTGCCAGCAGCTCAAGACAGGGGGCGTGGAATGAGCAGTTCTTC.

The chain recombines TRBV6-1 with TRBJ1-1, with 7 bases fitting TRBD1. V trimming: 2 bases; J trimming: 4 bases; junction bases outside the gene matches: 1. This CDR3 has 13 residues. CDR1 is MNHNS, CDR2 SASEGT, per germline. The CDR3 nucleotides are TGTGCCAGCAGTGAACAGGGGGTCACTGAAGCTTTCTTT. Protein: CASSEQGVTEAFF.

This clone came up many times. V usage is TRBV14 and J usage is TRBJ2-5; TRBD2 matches at 11 bases. The ends lost 4 bases at V and 4 bases at J; junction bases unmatched: 5. This CDR3 has 15 residues. Per germline, CDR1 SGHDN and CDR2 FVKESK. The CDR3, as DNA: TGTGCCAGCAGCCTCAACCTAGCGGGAGGAGAGACCCAGTACTTC. This gives the protein CASSLNLAGGETQYF.

This clone has more than one count but fewer than ten. V gene TRBV5-4 combines with J gene TRBJ1-4, with 8 bases matching TRBD1. Germline V gene sequence: CDR1 SGHNT, CDR2 YYREEE (reference sequence). The CDR3 length is 12 residues. V shed 5 bases and J 11 bases; nucleotides not matched to a gene: 5. CDR3 loop: CASSRQGSKLFF. CDR3 DNA sequence: TGTGCCAGCAGTCGACAGGGGAGTAAACTGTTTTTT.

The chain employs TRBV7-9 and TRBJ2-7, with 8 bases aligning to TRBD1. The junction had 5 bases not matched to a gene; V was cut back by 1 base and J by 6 bases. Germline lookup yields CDR1 SEHNR and CDR2 FQNEAQ (reference sequence). The CDR3 has 14 amino acids. The CDR3 loop is CASSLGGQAAEQYF. In nucleotides, the CDR3 is TGTGCCAGCAGCTTAGGGGGACAGGCAGCCGAGCAGTACTTC. The variable domain in full, with the rest retrieved from reference TRBV7-9 and TRBJ2-7, is DTGVSQNPRHKITKRGQNVTFRCDPISEHNRLYWYRQTLGQGPEFLTYFQNEAQLEKSRLLSDRFSAERPKGSFSTLEIQRTEQGDSAMYLCASSLGGQAAEQYFGPGTRLTVT.

The rearrangement uses TRBV2 and TRBJ1-4; D gene ambiguous. Trimming left V 7 bases short and J 4 bases short, with 16 bases between. The CDR3 loop spans 15 amino acids. Looked up from germline, CDR1 is SNHLY and CDR2 is FYNNEI. CDR3 in DNA: TGTGCCAGCACAATCCTGGGAGGTTTTAATGAAAAACTGTTTTTT. Amino acids: CASTILGGFNEKLFF.

The CDR3 here is CASSVRVGQETQYF. In DNA, the CDR3 is TGCGCCAGCAGCGTACGTGTGGGCCAAGAGACCCAGTACTTC. The chain carries TRBV5-1 and TRBJ2-5, with D uncertain. CDR3 length equals 14 residues. The germline gives CDR1 SGHRS, CDR2 YFSETQ. With 4 bases removed from V and 1 base from J, the gap between germline ends came to 11 bases.